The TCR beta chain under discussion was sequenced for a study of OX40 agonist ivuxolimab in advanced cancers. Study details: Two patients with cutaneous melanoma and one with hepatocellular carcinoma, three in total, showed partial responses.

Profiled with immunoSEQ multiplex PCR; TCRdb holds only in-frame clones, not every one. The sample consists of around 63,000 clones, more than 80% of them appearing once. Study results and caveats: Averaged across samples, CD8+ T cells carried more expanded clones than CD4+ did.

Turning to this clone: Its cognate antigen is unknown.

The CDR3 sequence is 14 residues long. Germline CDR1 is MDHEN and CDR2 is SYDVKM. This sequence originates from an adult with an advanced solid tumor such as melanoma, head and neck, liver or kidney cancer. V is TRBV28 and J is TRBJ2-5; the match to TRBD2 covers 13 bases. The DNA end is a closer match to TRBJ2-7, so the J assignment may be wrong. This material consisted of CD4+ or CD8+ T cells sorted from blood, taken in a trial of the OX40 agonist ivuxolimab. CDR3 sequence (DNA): TGTGCCAGCAGAAGGACTAGCGGGGGCTACGAGCAGTACTTC. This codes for CASRRTSGGYEQYF.